This is a list of T cell receptor beta chains from one sample in a study of vaccination effects on CD4 cells after COVID-19. Profiled with immunoSEQ multiplex PCR; TCRdb holds only in-frame clones, not every one. The sample comprises under 25,000 clones, roughly four fifths of which are singletons, and 15% to 20% rests with the top ten. Their specific antigens are unknown. The material sequenced was CD4+ T cells from PBMCs cultured with HCoV-NL63 spike peptides, taken before COVID-19 vaccination. All receptors come from a human donor who received a COVID-19 vaccine. CDR3s include the opening cysteine and the closing phenylalanine or tryptophan. D genes are given only for firm matches. Rows give clone size only sometimes, using once, few, many, or a class for an expanded clone.

TRBD1	TRBV10-3	-	TRBJ1-3	TGTGCCAGCAGAAGGACAGGGCAGGCTGGAAACACCATATATTTT	CASRRTGQAGNTIYF
-	TRBV27	few	TRBJ1-5	TGTGCCAGCAGCCTCTGGGAAGATCAGCCCCAGCATTTT	CASSLWEDQPQHF
TRBD1	TRBV11-3	-	TRBJ2-6	TGTGCCAGCAGCTCCGAGACAGGGTCGAGCTCTGGGGCCAACGTCCTGACTTTC	CASSSETGSSSGANVLTF
-	TRBV7-2	-	TRBJ1-3	TGTGCCAGCAGCTCACAGGGTCTGCCTGGAAACACCATATATTTT	CASSSQGLPGNTIYF
TRBD2	TRBV2	few	TRBJ2-2	TGTGCCAGCAGGGGGACTAGCGGCCACACCGGGGAGCTGTTTTTT	CASRGTSGHTGELFF
-	TRBV21-1	-	TRBJ2-1	TGTGCCAGCTTAGACAGGAGCTCCTACAATGAGCAGTTCTTC	CASLDRSSYNEQFF
TRBD1	TRBV25-1	-	TRBJ1-1	TGTGCCAGCAGCCTTTTGGGACAGGGGGTAACTGAAGCTTTCTTT	CASSLLGQGVTEAFF
-	TRBV18	-	TRBJ2-1	TGTGCCAGCTCACCACCGACCACTTACAATGAGCAGTTCTTC	CASSPPTTYNEQFF
-	TRBV12-2	-	TRBJ2-6	TGTGCAAGTCGCTCCCCCCCGCGGGACAGGCCCAACTCTGGGGCCAACGTCCTGACTTTC	CASRSPPRDRPNSGANVLTF
TRBD1	TRBV5-1	-	TRBJ1-1	TGCGCCAGCAGCCCGGGACAGGGGATACGGAACACTGAAGCTTTCTTT	CASSPGQGIRNTEAFF
-	TRBV4-3	-	TRBJ1-1	TGCGCCAGCAGCCAAGTAGCGATGAACACTGAAGCTTTCTTT	CASSQVAMNTEAFF
TRBD2	TRBV3-1/TRBV3-2	once	TRBJ2-7	TGTGCCAGCAGCCTAAAAACTAGCGGGAGGGCCTACGAGCAGTACTTC	CASSLKTSGRAYEQYF
-	TRBV7-3	-	TRBJ2-3	TGTGCCAGCAGCCACAGCCACACAGATACGCAGTATTTT	CASSHSHTDTQYF
-	TRBV5-1	medium-sized	TRBJ1-1	TGCGCCAGCGGTCTGGAGATGAACACTGAAGCTTTCTTT	CASGLEMNTEAFF
TRBD1	TRBV5-8	-	TRBJ1-6	TGTGCCAGCAGCCCGGCCCCCAGGGACAGGGAAGGATCACCCCTCCACTTT	CASSPAPRDREGSPLHF
-	TRBV20-1	-	TRBJ1-1	TGCAGTGCAGGGGCGAACACTGAAGCTTTCTTT	CSAGANTEAFF
-	TRBV5-1	-	TRBJ2-7	TGCGCCAGCAGTCGGACCTTGGACAGTTCTTACGAGCAGTACTTC	CASSRTLDSSYEQYF
-	TRBV6-2/TRBV6-3	-	TRBJ1-6	TGTGCCAGCAGTTACTCGAGAACAGCCCGGGGTTCACCCCTCCACTTT	CASSYSRTARGSPLHF
-	TRBV18	-	TRBJ1-4	TGTGCCAGCTCACCGAAACAAGAGCCGAATGAAAAACTGTTTTTT	CASSPKQEPNEKLFF
-	TRBV6-1	-	TRBJ1-2	TGTGCCAGCAGTGAACTGGGGGTTAACTATGGCTACACCTTC	CASSELGVNYGYTF
-	TRBV5-6	-	TRBJ2-1	TGTGCCAGCAGAGCTAGCTTAAGCTCCTACAATGAGCAGTTCTTC	CASRASLSSYNEQFF
TRBD1	TRBV7-3	-	TRBJ2-5	TGTGCCGGCAGCGGACAGGGGGCGGGGGAGACCCAGTACTTC	CAGSGQGAGETQYF
-	TRBV6-2/TRBV6-3	-	TRBJ1-3	TGTGCCAGCAGTTCAGGGGCCGGAAACACCATATATTTT	CASSSGAGNTIYF
-	TRBV7-8	few	TRBJ2-1	TGTGCCAGCAGCCCAGGTGAGGCCGATGAGCAGTTCTTC	CASSPGEADEQFF
-	TRBV4-3	few	TRBJ1-2	TGCGCCAGCAGCCAAGATAGGTTAGCTAACTATGGCTACACCTTC	CASSQDRLANYGYTF
TRBD1	TRBV2	-	TRBJ1-6	TGTGCCAGCAGTCCCGACAGGGTATCGTCACCCCTCCACTTT	CASSPDRVSSPLHF
-	TRBV5-4	-	TRBJ2-1	TGTGCCAGCAGCTTGGTAGCCAGGGTTGGGGACAATGAGCAGTTCTTC	CASSLVARVGDNEQFF
TRBD2	TRBV3-1/TRBV3-2	once	TRBJ2-3	TGTGCCAGCAGCCCTTGGACTAGCGGTAGCACAGATACGCAGTATTTT	CASSPWTSGSTDTQYF
-	TRBV5-1	-	TRBJ2-3	TGCGCCAGCAGCTTGGAACGGGGGCTAGCGGCATCAGATACGCAGTATTTT	CASSLERGLAASDTQYF
-	TRBV6-5	few	TRBJ2-7	TGTGCCAGCAGTTTCTGGACGGCGGGCGAGCAGTACTTC	CASSFWTAGEQYF
-	TRBV7-9	-	TRBJ1-2	TGTGCCAGCAGCTCCACAGTGCTGGATAACTATGGCTACACCTTC	CASSSTVLDNYGYTF
-	TRBV2	few	TRBJ1-5	TGTGCCAGTGGGACGGTTAGCAATCAGCCCCAGCATTTT	CASGTVSNQPQHF
TRBD2	TRBV9	-	TRBJ2-7	TGTGCCAGCAGTCGGATTAGCGGGTCCTACGAGCAGTACTTC	CASSRISGSYEQYF
-	TRBV5-6	-	TRBJ2-6	TGTGCCAGCAGCCCCAGGCGCTCTGGGGCCAACGTCCTGACTTTC	CASSPRRSGANVLTF
TRBD1	TRBV27	-	TRBJ2-3	TGTGCCAGCAGTGACAGGGGGTGGACAGATACGCAGTATTTT	CASSDRGWTDTQYF
-	TRBV5-6	-	TRBJ1-1	TGTGCCAGCAGAAGGGCAGCGATGAACACTGAAGCTTTCTTT	CASRRAAMNTEAFF
-	TRBV7-3	-	TRBJ1-1	TGTGCCAGCAGCTTAACAGGGAACACTGAAGCTTTCTTT	CASSLTGNTEAFF
-	TRBV5-1	-	TRBJ2-7	TGCGCCAGCAGCTTGGCGACCGGGCCGATGAGGGAGCAGTACTTC	CASSLATGPMREQYF
TRBD2	TRBV9	-	TRBJ2-1	TGTGCCAGCAGCGAGCGGGGGACCTACAATGAGCAGTTCTTC	CASSERGTYNEQFF
-	TRBV20-1	few	TRBJ1-2	TGCAGTGCTAGTCGAGGGGACTATGGCTACACCTTC	CSASRGDYGYTF
-	TRBV30	-	TRBJ1-4	TGTGCCTGGAGTCGGGGGGTGGTAGGAGAAAAACTGTTTTTT	CAWSRGVVGEKLFF
-	TRBV5-1	-	TRBJ1-4	TGCGCCAGCAGCTCCCAGACAGGAAGCAGAGAAAAACTGTTTTTT	CASSSQTGSREKLFF
-	TRBV2	once	TRBJ2-3	TGTGCCAGCAGCGGGATTAGCACAGATACGCAGTATTTT	CASSGISTDTQYF
-	TRBV2	-	TRBJ1-2	TGTGCCAGCAGGGGCGGGAGCGGGTCATATGGCTACACCTTC	CASRGGSGSYGYTF
-	TRBV19	-	TRBJ2-2	TGTGCCAGTAGTGGGCAGATTACCGGGGAGCTGTTTTTT	CASSGQITGELFF
-	TRBV18	-	TRBJ2-5	TGTGCCAGCTCACAAAAGGGAGAGACCCAGTACTTC	CASSQKGETQYF
TRBD2	TRBV9	-	TRBJ2-2	TGTGCCAGCAGCGTCTTTAGCGGGGACTCCGGGGAGCTGTTTTTT	CASSVFSGDSGELFF
-	TRBV29-1	-	TRBJ1-2	TGCAGCGTTGCAGCAGGGGTAAACTATGGCTACACCTTC	CSVAAGVNYGYTF
TRBD1	TRBV18	-	TRBJ1-5	TGTGCCAGCTCACCGAACAGGGGGGAAGGTCAGCCCCAGCATTTT	CASSPNRGEGQPQHF
TRBD2	TRBV3-1/TRBV3-2	-	TRBJ2-1	TGTGCCAGCAGCTCAAGCGGGGGCTCCTACAATGAGCAGTTCTTC	CASSSSGGSYNEQFF
-	TRBV3-1/TRBV3-2	once	TRBJ1-5	TGTGCCAGCAGCCAAGGCAGGCAGTCCGGTCAGCCCCAGCATTTT	CASSQGRQSGQPQHF